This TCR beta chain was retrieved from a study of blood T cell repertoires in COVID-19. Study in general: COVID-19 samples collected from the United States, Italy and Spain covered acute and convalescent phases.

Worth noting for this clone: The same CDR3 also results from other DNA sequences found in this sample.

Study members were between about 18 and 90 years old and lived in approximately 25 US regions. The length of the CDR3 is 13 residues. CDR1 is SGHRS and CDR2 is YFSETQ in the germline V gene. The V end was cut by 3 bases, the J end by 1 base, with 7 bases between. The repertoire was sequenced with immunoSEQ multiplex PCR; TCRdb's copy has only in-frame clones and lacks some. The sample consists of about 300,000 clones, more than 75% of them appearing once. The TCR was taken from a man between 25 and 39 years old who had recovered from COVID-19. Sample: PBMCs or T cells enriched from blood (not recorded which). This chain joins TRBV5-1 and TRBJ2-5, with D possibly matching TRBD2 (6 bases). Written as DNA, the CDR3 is TGCGCCAGCAGCTCGGGACTCCAAGAGACCCAGTACTTC. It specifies CASSSGLQETQYF.